The sequence of this TCR beta chain was determined in a study of cytomegalovirus exposure and HLA in healthy donors. Background on the study: Most genotyped donors, over 70% of fewer than 400, had Caucasian-associated genetic ancestry.

On this clone itself: Its target is unknown.

The CDR3 extends over 14 amino acids. V was clipped by 5 bases and J by 4 bases, with 12 bases between them. Per the germline V gene, CDR1 is MNHNS and CDR2 is SASEGT. Notes on the study in general: Reported results showed that the classifier diagnosed cytomegalovirus status with high specificity and sensitivity. An analysis that was carried out later associated 16,000 or so TCR beta sequences with HLA alleles at 0.05 false discovery rate.

A multiplex PCR was run with 60 Vbeta primers and 13 Jbeta primers. The assay was immunoSEQ multiplex PCR, and TCRdb's table has in-frame clones only and misses some. The sample lists 100,000 to 150,000 clones; about 80% were seen once. The V call is TRBV6-1, the J call TRBJ2-1; TRBD1 might be the D (5 bases). Sequences were obtained from PBMCs. This sequence originates from a man aged 25-40 years in good health and CMV-seropositive. The CDR3: CASSLTGAYNEQFF. CDR3 nucleotide sequence: TGTGCCAGCAGTCTCACAGGAGCGTACAATGAGCAGTTCTTC.